The 3 T cell receptor beta chains reported below all come from one sample, sequenced in a study of blood T cell repertoires in COVID-19. Profiling relied on immunoSEQ multiplex PCR, and the TCRdb table lists in-frame clones only, not all of them. The top ten clones hold about 2.2% of a sample with fewer than 350,000 clones, around 87% of them seen once. Sequenced sample: peripheral blood. The origin of the receptors is a young woman who had recovered from COVID-19.

With regard to this clone: In the same sample, other DNA sequences code for this CDR3. The CDR3 spells CASSYSTANTEAFF. DNA of the CDR3: TGTGCCAGCAGTTACTCGACAGCTAACACTGAAGCTTTCTTT. The rearrangement uses TRBV6-5 and TRBJ1-1, with D possibly matching TRBD1 (5 bases). Per germline, CDR1 MNHEY and CDR2 SVGAGI. CDR3 size: 14 residues. V lost 0 bases to trimming and J lost 2 bases, with 7 bases between them.

The gene calls are TRBV28 and TRBJ1-2; D gene unclear. The germline V gene has CDR1 MDHEN and CDR2 SYDVKM. The CDR3 is 11 amino acids. V was pared by 4 bases and J by 4 bases, with 4 bases between. The DNA for the CDR3 is TGTGCCAGCAGTTCCCTCTATGGCTACACCTTC. This codes for CASSSLYGYTF.

This clone was counted only a few times. V is TRBV29-1 and J is TRBJ2-7, with D perhaps matching TRBD1 (5 bases). This CDR3 has 13 residues. CDR1 and CDR2 (germline): SQVTM, ANQGSEA. Between the trimmed V and J ends, which lost 6 bases and 0 bases, there was a span of 12 bases. The CDR3 DNA follows: TGCAGCGTCCAGGTGACAGCCTCCTACGAGCAGTACTTC. It codes for CSVQVTASYEQYF.